Listed here are 20 T cell receptor beta chains from one sample, sequenced in a study of CD8+ T cells in alopecia areata. cDNA reverse transcribed from extracted RNA served as the sequencing template. Clones were sequenced by immunoSEQ multiplex PCR, and TCRdb holds only the in-frame ones, with some missing. The top ten hold about 4.5% of the sample, which has 150,000 or so clones, 55% seen once. Specimen: CD4+ T cells sorted from blood. The origin of the receptors is a human donor in good health.

This chain connects TRBV10-3 to TRBJ1-1, with D possibly being TRBD1 (5 bases). The V end was cut by 5 bases, the J end by 4 bases, with 8 bases between. Germline V gives CDR1 ENHRY, CDR2 SYGVKD. There are 12 residues in the CDR3. The CDR3, as DNA: TGTGCCATCAGTCGTCAGGGCACTGAAGCTTTCTTT. The encoded protein is CAISRQGTEAFF.

V gene TRBV27 combines with J gene TRBJ2-6; TRBD2 aligns across 7 bases. The germline gives CDR1 MNHEY, CDR2 SMNVEV (reference sequence). The CDR3 is made up of 20 amino acids. Trimming took 5 bases from V and 0 from J; bases not matched to a gene: 16. The DNA for the CDR3 is TGTGCCAGCAGTCCACTGCGGGGAGGGGCCACTATCTCTGGGGCCAACGTCCTGACTTTC. Protein product: CASSPLRGGATISGANVLTF.

This clone came up a few times. The chain carries TRBV29-1 and TRBJ2-5; 7 bases map to TRBD1. CDR1 SQVTM and CDR2 ANQGSEA come from the germline V gene. After removal of 6 bases from V and 4 bases from J, the junction contained 8 bases not matched to a gene. There are 13 residues in the CDR3. The CDR3 loop is CSVAQGWGETQYF. The CDR3 DNA follows: TGCAGCGTCGCACAGGGGTGGGGAGAGACCCAGTACTTC.

The V gene is TRBV29-1, the J gene TRBJ2-2, with D uncertain. Germline loops: CDR1 SQVTM, CDR2 ANQGSEA. This CDR3 spans 13 amino acids. Written as DNA, the CDR3 is TGCAGTATTGCGGCGAAGAACACCGGGGAGCTGTTTTTT. Translated: CSIAAKNTGELFF.

As for this clone: Additional DNA sequences in this sample encode the identical CDR3. The chain is built from TRBV5-1 and TRBJ1-1; D is uncertain. The CDR3 has 13 amino acids. Per germline, CDR1 SGHRS and CDR2 YFSETQ. Trimming shortened V by 0 bases and J by 0 bases, and 3 bases separated the two germline ends. CDR3 DNA sequence: TGCGCCAGCAGCTTGGTATTGAACACTGAAGCTTTCTTT. This gives the protein CASSLVLNTEAFF. Complete variable domain (other parts from reference TRBV5-1 and TRBJ1-1): KAGVTQTPRYLIKTRGQQVTLSCSPISGHRSVSWYQQTPGQGLQFLFEYFSETQRNKGNFPGRFSGRQFSNSRSEMNVSTLELGDSALYLCASSLVLNTEAFFGQGTRLTVV.

This clone was seen a handful of times. The chain is built from TRBV29-1 and TRBJ2-6; D possibly matches TRBD1 or TRBD2 (5 bases each). Germline V gives CDR1 SQVTM, CDR2 ANQGSEA. V was cut by 6 bases and J by 3 bases, with 9 bases left in between. The CDR3 covers 13 residues. The CDR3 bases are TGCAGCGTGGGACGTGGTGGGGCCAACGTCCTGACTTTC. This gives the protein CSVGRGGANVLTF.

The V and J genes are TRBV29-1 and TRBJ2-2; possible D gene TRBD1, 6 bases. This CDR3 spans 14 amino acids. The V end was cut by 7 bases, the J end by 7 bases, with 19 bases between. CDR1 SQVTM and CDR2 ANQGSEA come from the germline V gene. The CDR3 here is CSAKPGQPGGELFF. Written as DNA, the CDR3 is TGCAGCGCCAAGCCGGGACAACCAGGCGGGGAGCTGTTTTTT.

The chain couples TRBV29-1 to TRBJ1-5, with D unclear. The CDR3 totals 12 residues. In germline, CDR1 is SQVTM, CDR2 ANQGSEA. The CDR3 here is CTPIRHNQPQHF. The CDR3 DNA is TGCACCCCAATTAGACACAATCAGCCCCAGCATTTT.

This chain links TRBV2 with TRBJ2-4; D is uncertain. CDR3 size: 14 residues. CDR1 and CDR2 (germline): SNHLY, FYNNEI. The ends were cut back, 8 bases at V and 0 bases at J, with 11 bases in the middle. CDR3 DNA: TGTGCCAGCCGGACCCGTATAGCCAAAAACATTCAGTACTTC. It translates to CASRTRIAKNIQYF.

The rearrangement uses TRBV28 and TRBJ2-1; 7 nucleotides match TRBD1. The CDR3 contains 13 residues. The V gene end was trimmed by 8 bases and the J gene end by 8 bases; junction bases not matched to a gene: 9. Germline CDR1 reads MDHEN; CDR2 reads SYDVKM. CDR3 coding DNA: TGTGCCAGCGTTAGACAGGGAGACGATGAGCAGTTCTTC. This codes for CASVRQGDDEQFF.

This rearrangement joins TRBV7-9 to TRBJ2-5; 7 bases fit TRBD1. Germline-derived CDR1 and CDR2 are SEHNR and FQNEAQ (reference sequence). Trimming at V came to 5 bases and at J to 0 bases, leaving 3 bases not matched to a gene. CDR3 length equals 14 residues. The CDR3: CASSMTGNQETQYF. The CDR3, as DNA: TGTGCCAGCAGCATGACAGGGAACCAAGAGACCCAGTACTTC.

In this sample, this clone turned up a few times. The chain recombines TRBV30 with TRBJ2-4; D gene unclear. This CDR3 region has 14 residues. CDR1 is GTSNPN and CDR2 is SVGIG in the germline V gene (reference sequence). Trimming stripped 0 bases from V and 4 bases from J, with 10 bases between. This CDR3 reads CAWSVSTEKNIQYF. The CDR3 DNA reads as TGTGCCTGGAGTGTATCGACCGAGAAAAACATTCAGTACTTC.

This clone was detected a few times. V gene TRBV29-1 combines with J gene TRBJ2-3; TRBD1 agrees at 7 bases. The germline V gene has CDR1 SQVTM and CDR2 ANQGSEA. V gave up 4 bases and J gave up 6 bases; unmatched junction bases: 10. This CDR3 has 14 residues. In DNA, the CDR3 is TGCAGCGTTGCCCAGGGACAGAGGGCCGATACGCAGTATTTT. Translation gives CSVAQGQRADTQYF.

This clone was seen only a few times. The CDR3: CASSPDGGRNQPQHF. CDR3 sequence (DNA): TGCGCCAGCAGCCCAGACGGGGGGCGCAATCAGCCCCAGCATTTT. The chain links TRBV5-1 to TRBJ1-5, with D possibly matching TRBD1 (6 bases). Germline CDR1 SGHRS, CDR2 YFSETQ. V was clipped by 4 bases and J by 2 bases, with 13 bases between them. The CDR3 consists of 15 residues. Full variable domain (rest looked up from reference TRBV5-1 and TRBJ1-5): KAGVTQTPRYLIKTRGQQVTLSCSPISGHRSVSWYQQTPGQGLQFLFEYFSETQRNKGNFPGRFSGRQFSNSRSEMNVSTLELGDSALYLCASSPDGGRNQPQHFGDGTRLSIL.

This rearrangement joins TRBV19 to TRBJ2-5, with TRBD2 as a possible D gene (6 bases). The CDR3 loop spans 15 amino acids. Germline CDR1 LNHDA, CDR2 SQIVND (reference sequence). V was pared by 2 bases and J by 6 bases, with 16 bases between. This CDR3 is CASSIPGGRSKTQYF. CDR3 bases: TGTGCCAGTAGTATACCTGGAGGGAGGTCGAAGACCCAGTACTTC.

The chain uses TRBV6-1 and TRBJ1-1; D is uncertain. Trimming took 7 bases from V and 5 from J, leaving 14 bases between them. Germline CDR1 reads MNHNS; CDR2 reads SASEGT. The CDR3 runs 13 residues. The CDR3 region has the DNA TGTGCCAGCACCCCCACCGGCCGGACTGAAGCTTTCTTT. This encodes CASTPTGRTEAFF.

This clone was seen more than once but under ten times. This chain connects TRBV6-5 to TRBJ2-4; no definite D call. CDR1 and CDR2 from the germline V gene are MNHEY and SVGAGI. CDR3 size: 14 residues. Trimming pared 4 bases from V and 8 bases from J, leaving 15 bases between. Written as DNA, the CDR3 is TGTGCCAGCAGTTCCGCGAAGAAGGCGGACATTCAGTACTTC. It codes for CASSSAKKADIQYF.

At least ten counts were recorded for this clone. The chain has TRBV6-4 and TRBJ2-3, with 7 bases matching TRBD1. The germline V gene encodes CDR1 MRHNA and CDR2 SNTAGT. The trim removed 0 bases at V and 4 bases at J, leaving 1 base unmatched. The CDR3 totals 14 residues. The CDR3 loop is CASSDSTGPDTQYF. CDR3 nucleotides: TGTGCCAGCAGTGACTCGACAGGGCCAGATACGCAGTATTTT.

This clone has only a few counts. The V call is TRBV10-2, the J call TRBJ2-3; D not resolved. V dropped 6 bases and J dropped 5 bases, with 12 bases sitting between them. CDR1 and CDR2 from the germline V gene are WSHSY and SAAADI. The CDR3 is made up of 13 amino acids. For the CDR3, the DNA is TGCGCCAGCAGACAAGGAGAGATAGATACGCAGTATTTT. Encoded protein: CASRQGEIDTQYF.

In its sample, this clone was seen once. The V and J genes are TRBV5-6 and TRBJ1-1; D perhaps matches TRBD1 (5 bases). Germline V gene data show CDR1 as SGHDT and CDR2 as YYEEEE. Trimming stripped 3 bases from V and 1 base from J, with 13 bases between. This CDR3 is 15 amino acids long. The CDR3, as DNA: TGTGCCAGCAGCTCCCTGGGACGCAGGAACACTGAAGCTTTCTTT. It translates to CASSSLGRRNTEAFF.